This entry lists 10 T cell receptor beta chains sequenced from one sample in a study of molecular identifiers for immune sequencing clone quantification. TCRdb itself ran the PCR reads through MiXCR, one entry per CDR3 protein. This sample yields about 640,000 distinct CDR3 sequences, of which less than 20% are seen a single time; roughly 0.9% belongs to the top ten. Material: naive CD8+ T cells from blood, with Jurkat cell RNA spiked in. The subset: FACS-sorted CD8+CD4-CCR7+CD45RA+ naive T cells. The receptors shown here come from a human donor in good health. Some libraries in this study had Jurkat cell RNA spiked in.

This clonotype was observed a handful of times. This sequence joins TRBV27 and TRBJ2-2, with 8 nucleotides matching TRBD2. The J segment lost 0 bases and the V segment lost 6 bases, leaving 6 bases of the junction unmatched. This CDR3 contains 16 residues. Per the germline V gene, CDR1 is MNHEY and CDR2 is SMNVEV (reference sequence). The CDR3 spells CASSNVAGTNTGELFF. The CDR3 DNA reads TGTGCCAGCAGCAACGTAGCGGGAACGAACACCGGGGAGCTGTTTTTT.

Many counts were recorded for this clonotype. V and J are TRBV7-8 and TRBJ2-7, with no clear D. The germline V gene has CDR1 SGHVS and CDR2 FQNEAQ. The V end was cut by 1 base, the J end by 0 bases, with 10 bases between. The CDR3 has 15 amino acids. CDR3 in DNA: TGTGCCAGCAGCTTAGACCCGAGCGTCTCCTACGAGCAGTACTTC. Protein product: CASSLDPSVSYEQYF.

At least ten counts were recorded for this clonotype. The chain carries TRBV5-1 and TRBJ2-5, with D tentatively TRBD2 (5 bases). Deletions cut 2 bases from V and 5 bases from J, with 19 bases between. There are 16 residues in the CDR3. Germline CDR1 and CDR2: SGHRS and YFSETQ. For the CDR3, the DNA is TGCGCCAGCAGCTTTCAGACTGACATCGGGGATGAGACCCAGTACTTC. Protein: CASSFQTDIGDETQYF.

This clonotype was counted between two and nine times. This rearrangement joins TRBV11-2 to TRBJ2-3; no firm D call. CDR1 and CDR2 (germline): SGHAT, FQNNGV. V was trimmed by 5 bases and J by 4 bases, leaving 19 bases between them. The CDR3 covers 16 residues. The chain's CDR3 is CASSPLGWGLADTQYF. The CDR3 DNA is TGTGCCAGCAGCCCCCTCGGGTGGGGTTTGGCAGATACGCAGTATTTT. The full variable domain, with the rest looked up from reference TRBV11-2 and TRBJ2-3, is EAGVAQSPRYKIIEKRQSVAFWCNPISGHATLYWYQQILGQGPKLLIQFQNNGVVDDSQLPKDRFSAERLKGVDSTLKIQPAKLEDSAVYLCASSPLGWGLADTQYFGPGTRLTVL.

The chain employs TRBV4-1 and TRBJ2-5, with unresolved D. CDR1 MGHRA and CDR2 YSYEKL come from the germline V gene. The CDR3 spans 13 residues. Trimming removed 1 base from V and 3 bases from J, with 6 bases in between. Written as DNA, the CDR3 is TGCGCCAGCAGCCAAGTTAACAAAGAGACCCAGTACTTC. As protein: CASSQVNKETQYF.

Worth noting for this clonotype: With a much larger clone just one base away, this may be a read error. CDR3 DNA: TGCAGTGCTCAACCGGGACAGGGATCGGTGCAGCCCCAGCATTTT. Translated, it gives CSAQPGQGSVQPQHF. This rearrangement joins TRBV20-1 to TRBJ1-5; 9 bases align to TRBD1. The CDR3 extends over 15 amino acids. V trimming: 5 bases; J trimming: 7 bases; junction bases outside the gene matches: 12. CDR1 and CDR2 (germline): DFQATT, SNEGSKA (reference sequence).

This clonotype was counted many times. V gene TRBV20-1 combines with J gene TRBJ2-7, with 9 bases matching TRBD2. The CDR3 has 15 residues. CDR1 and CDR2 from the germline V gene are DFQATT and SNEGSKA (reference sequence). After removal of 1 base from V and 6 bases from J, the junction contained 10 bases not matched to a gene. The CDR3 nucleotides are TGCAGTGCTAGAGTTAGCGGGAGTATGGGGCTCGAGCAGTACTTC. It yields the protein CSARVSGSMGLEQYF.

Many counts were recorded for this clonotype. The rearrangement links TRBV20-1 to TRBJ2-2; D gene unclear. Germline lookup yields CDR1 DFQATT and CDR2 SNEGSKA (reference sequence). V lost 5 bases to trimming and J lost 4 bases, with 20 bases between them. The CDR3 is 16 residues long. This chain's CDR3 is CSAARRWGSGTGELFF. CDR3 DNA: TGCAGTGCTGCCCGGCGGTGGGGTTCGGGCACCGGGGAGCTGTTTTTT.

About this clonotype: This could be a read error, since a much larger clone is one nucleotide away. This sequence joins TRBV28 and TRBJ1-1; D ambiguous. Per germline, CDR1 MDHEN and CDR2 SYDVKM. CDR3 length equals 13 residues. The DNA of the CDR3 is TGTGTCAGCAGTTTTAGGCCGGACACTGAAGCTTTCTTT. As protein: CVSSFRPDTEAFF.

Concerning this clonotype itself: A much larger clone sits a single nucleotide away, making a read error possible. The rearrangement uses TRBV29-1 and TRBJ2-1, with TRBD2 matching over 9 bases. Germline V gives CDR1 SQVTM, CDR2 ANQGSEA. This CDR3 has 14 residues. CDR3 residues: CCALAGPSYNEQFF. In nucleotides, the CDR3 is TGCTGCGCTCTAGCGGGGCCTTCCTACAATGAGCAGTTCTTC.